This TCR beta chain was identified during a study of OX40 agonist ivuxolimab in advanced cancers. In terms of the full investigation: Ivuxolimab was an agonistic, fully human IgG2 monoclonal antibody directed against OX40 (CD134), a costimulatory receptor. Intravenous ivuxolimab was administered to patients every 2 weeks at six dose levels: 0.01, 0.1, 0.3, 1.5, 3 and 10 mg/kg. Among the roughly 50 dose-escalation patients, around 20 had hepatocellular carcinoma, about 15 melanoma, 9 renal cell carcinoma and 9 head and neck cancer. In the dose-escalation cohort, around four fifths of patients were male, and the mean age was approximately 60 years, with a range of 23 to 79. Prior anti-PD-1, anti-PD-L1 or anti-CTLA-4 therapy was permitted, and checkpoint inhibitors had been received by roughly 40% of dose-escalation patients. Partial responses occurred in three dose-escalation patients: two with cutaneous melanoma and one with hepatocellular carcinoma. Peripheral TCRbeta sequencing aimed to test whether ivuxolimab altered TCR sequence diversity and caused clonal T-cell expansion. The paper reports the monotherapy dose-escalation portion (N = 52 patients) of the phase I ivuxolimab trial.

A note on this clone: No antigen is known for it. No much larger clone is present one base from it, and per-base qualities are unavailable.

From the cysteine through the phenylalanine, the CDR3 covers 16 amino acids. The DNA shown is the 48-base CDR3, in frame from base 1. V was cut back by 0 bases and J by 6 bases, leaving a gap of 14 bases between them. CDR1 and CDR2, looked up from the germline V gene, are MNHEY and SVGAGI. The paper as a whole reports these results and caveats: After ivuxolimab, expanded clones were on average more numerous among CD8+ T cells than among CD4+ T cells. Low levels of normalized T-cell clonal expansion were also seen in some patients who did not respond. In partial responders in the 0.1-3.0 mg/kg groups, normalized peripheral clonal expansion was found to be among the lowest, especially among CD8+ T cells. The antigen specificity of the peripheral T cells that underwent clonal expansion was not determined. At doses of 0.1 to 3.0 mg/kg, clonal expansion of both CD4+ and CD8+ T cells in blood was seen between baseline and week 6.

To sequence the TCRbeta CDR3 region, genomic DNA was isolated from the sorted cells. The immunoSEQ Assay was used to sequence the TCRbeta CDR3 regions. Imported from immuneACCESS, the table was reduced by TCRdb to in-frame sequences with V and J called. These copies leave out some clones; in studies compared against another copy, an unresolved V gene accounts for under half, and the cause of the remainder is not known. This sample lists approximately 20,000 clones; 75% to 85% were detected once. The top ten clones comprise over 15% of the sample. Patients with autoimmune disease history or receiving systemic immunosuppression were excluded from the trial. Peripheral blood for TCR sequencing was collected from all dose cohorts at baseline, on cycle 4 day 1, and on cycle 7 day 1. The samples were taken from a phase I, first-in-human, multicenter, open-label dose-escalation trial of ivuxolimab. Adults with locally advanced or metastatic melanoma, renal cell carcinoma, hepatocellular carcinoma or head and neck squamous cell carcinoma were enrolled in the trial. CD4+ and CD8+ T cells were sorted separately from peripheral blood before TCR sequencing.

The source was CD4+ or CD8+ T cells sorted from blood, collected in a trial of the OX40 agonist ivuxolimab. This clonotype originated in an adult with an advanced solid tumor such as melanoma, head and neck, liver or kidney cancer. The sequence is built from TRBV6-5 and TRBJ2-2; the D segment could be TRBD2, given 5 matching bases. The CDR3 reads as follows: CASSYSSPEDSGELFF. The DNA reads TGTGCCAGCAGTTACTCAAGCCCTGAGGACTCCGGGGAGCTGTTTTTT.